The rows below give T cell receptor beta chains drawn from one sample of a study of OX40 agonist ivuxolimab in advanced cancers. Profiled with immunoSEQ multiplex PCR; TCRdb holds only in-frame clones, not every one. Of approximately 100,000 clones listed, around 88% are singletons. Sequencing was performed on CD4+ or CD8+ T cells sorted from blood, taken in a trial of the OX40 agonist ivuxolimab. The receptor source for this set is an adult with an advanced solid tumor such as melanoma, head and neck, liver or kidney cancer. CDR3s include the opening cysteine and the closing phenylalanine or tryptophan. The D gene is left open where the match is weak. Some rows have no size entry. The others give once, few or many, or a class for an expanded clone.

V gene,D gene,J gene,clone size,CDR3 protein,CDR3 DNA
TRBV7-3,TRBD1,TRBJ1-2,.,CASSSAPGQGNYGYTF,TGTGCCAGCAGCTCCGCACCGGGACAGGGGAACTATGGCTACACCTTC
TRBV10-3,TRBD1,TRBJ2-1,.,CAISESTKGAGLAEQFF,TGTGCCATCAGTGAGTCCACCAAGGGGGCAGGGCTCGCTGAGCAGTTCTTC
TRBV29-1,.,TRBJ1-1,once,CSVGVGGGRTEAFF,TGCAGCGTTGGGGTCGGTGGGGGTCGGACTGAAGCTTTCTTT
TRBV4-2,.,TRBJ1-5,once,CASSQDLSQPQHF,TGTGCCAGCAGCCAAGATTTGTCCCAGCCCCAGCATTTT
TRBV11-2,TRBD1,TRBJ2-3,.,CASSSVGQGEDTQYF,TGTGCCAGCAGCAGTGTAGGACAGGGGGAAGATACGCAGTATTTT
TRBV11-1,.,TRBJ1-2,.,CASSLVTGYGYTF,TGTGCCAGCAGCTTAGTAACAGGGTATGGCTACACCTTC
TRBV15,.,TRBJ1-1,.,CATSRVATREAFF,TGTGCCACCAGCAGAGTTGCGACGCGTGAAGCTTTCTTT
TRBV11-2,.,TRBJ2-7,.,CASSLPGAPPLGQYF,TGTGCCAGCAGCTTACCGGGAGCCCCTCCACTGGGGCAGTACTTC
TRBV19,.,TRBJ1-2,.,CASSVSGTWGYTF,TGTGCCAGTAGCGTCTCTGGGACGTGGGGCTACACCTTC
TRBV10-3,.,TRBJ2-5,.,CAISGTDSKGETQYF,TGTGCCATCAGTGGAACGGATTCAAAGGGGGAGACCCAGTACTTC
TRBV5-1,.,TRBJ1-2,.,CASSLAGGVDYTF,TGCGCCAGCAGCTTGGCGGGAGGGGTTGACTACACCTTC
TRBV13,.,TRBJ2-1,.,CASSPSPGNNEQFF,TGTGCCAGCAGCCCTAGCCCGGGGAACAATGAGCAGTTCTTC
TRBV13,.,TRBJ1-3,once,CASSLRSGNTIYF,TGTGCCAGCAGCCTCAGAAGTGGAAACACCATATATTTT
TRBV27,TRBD1,TRBJ1-1,.,CASSQGVGAEAFF,TGTGCCAGCAGCCAGGGGGTCGGGGCTGAAGCTTTCTTT
TRBV5-1,TRBD1,TRBJ1-4,.,CASSLGQGGEKLFF,TGCGCCAGCAGCCTTGGACAGGGAGGTGAAAAACTGTTTTTT
TRBV6-1,TRBD1,TRBJ1-5,.,CASSPSGTEVWPQHF,TGTGCCAGCAGTCCGTCCGGGACAGAGGTGTGGCCCCAGCATTTT
TRBV27,.,TRBJ2-3,.,CASSLNLGLVGHDHTDTQYF,TGTGCCAGCAGTTTAAATCTGGGTCTAGTTGGGCACGATCACACAGATACGCAGTATTTT
TRBV18,.,TRBJ1-2,.,CASSPDSDGYTF,TGCGCCAGCTCCCCTGACAGTGATGGCTACACCTTC
TRBV6-6,.,TRBJ2-7,.,CASSYRQGDEQYF,TGTGCCAGCAGTTACCGCCAAGGGGACGAGCAGTACTTC
TRBV5-4,TRBD2,TRBJ2-5,.,CASSPSRTSGQETQYF,TGTGCCAGCAGCCCGTCCCGGACTAGCGGTCAAGAGACCCAGTACTTC
TRBV7-9,TRBD1,TRBJ1-2,.,CASSPQGDYGYTF,TGTGCCAGCAGCCCTCAGGGGGACTATGGCTACACCTTC
TRBV29-1,.,TRBJ2-7,.,CSARRTPNSYEQYF,TGCAGCGCCCGGAGGACTCCCAACTCCTACGAGCAGTACTTC
TRBV2,TRBD2,TRBJ2-3,.,CASSVAGSTDTQYF,TGTGCCAGCAGTGTAGCGGGAAGCACAGATACGCAGTATTTT
TRBV5-1,TRBD1,TRBJ2-3,.,CASSPDRNRDTQYF,TGCGCCAGCAGCCCGGACAGGAATAGAGATACGCAGTATTTT
TRBV7-3,TRBD1,TRBJ1-1,.,CASSSGTGGHTEAFF,TGTGCCAGCAGCTCAGGAACAGGGGGCCACACTGAAGCTTTCTTT
TRBV29-1,.,TRBJ2-2,.,CSVVRTGNTGELFF,TGCAGCGTTGTAAGAACAGGGAACACCGGGGAGCTGTTTTTT
TRBV4-2,.,TRBJ2-3,.,CASSQAPRGGPDTQYF,TGTGCCAGCAGCCAAGCCCCTAGGGGGGGGCCAGATACGCAGTATTTT
TRBV5-5,.,TRBJ1-1,.,CASSLQGGNLNTEAFF,TGTGCCAGCAGCCTCCAGGGCGGTAACTTGAACACTGAAGCTTTCTTT
TRBV25-1,.,TRBJ2-5,once,CASSELVETQYF,TGTGCCAGCAGTGAGTTAGTGGAGACCCAGTACTTC
TRBV18,.,TRBJ2-1,.,CASSPGSNEQFF,TGTGCCAGCTCACCCGGCAGCAATGAGCAGTTCTTC
TRBV30,.,TRBJ1-1,.,CAWSARGKFDTEAFF,TGTGCCTGGAGTGCGCGAGGGAAGTTCGACACTGAAGCTTTCTTT
TRBV2,.,TRBJ1-3,.,CASSDEGVFGNTIYF,TGTGCCAGCAGTGACGAGGGTGTATTTGGAAACACCATATATTTT
TRBV2,.,TRBJ1-2,.,CASRGGGDGYTF,TGTGCCAGCAGGGGGGGCGGAGATGGCTACACCTTC
TRBV7-8,.,TRBJ2-7,.,CASSSARGRGGEQYF,TGTGCCAGCAGCTCAGCGAGGGGCAGGGGCGGCGAGCAGTACTTC
TRBV5-1,TRBD1,TRBJ2-2,.,CASSWTGAQRGSGELFF,TGCGCCAGCAGCTGGACAGGGGCCCAGAGGGGGTCCGGGGAGCTGTTTTTT
TRBV29-1,.,TRBJ1-2,.,CSVGPGPGAGGYTF,TGCAGCGTTGGCCCCGGCCCGGGGGCGGGGGGCTACACCTTC
TRBV18,TRBD1,TRBJ2-2,.,CASSPRQGGSGELFF,TGTGCCAGCTCACCTAGACAGGGTGGATCCGGGGAGCTGTTTTTT
TRBV18,TRBD1,TRBJ2-1,.,CASSPGGQGSNEQFF,TGTGCCAGCTCACCAGGGGGACAGGGGTCCAATGAGCAGTTCTTC
TRBV7-8,.,TRBJ1-2,.,CASSPAQRSGGYTF,TGTGCCAGCAGCCCGGCCCAACGCTCCGGTGGCTACACCTTC
TRBV9,TRBD1,TRBJ1-1,few,CASSVGQLNTEAFF,TGTGCCAGCAGCGTGGGACAGTTGAACACTGAAGCTTTCTTT
TRBV7-8,.,TRBJ1-2,.,CASSQGVESEYGYTF,TGTGCCAGCAGCCAGGGAGTCGAATCGGAGTATGGCTACACCTTC
TRBV7-8,TRBD1,TRBJ1-4,.,CASSLGTGHEKLFF,TGTGCCAGCAGCTTAGGGACAGGGCACGAAAAACTGTTTTTT
TRBV7-9,.,TRBJ2-3,once,CASSASGGTDTQYF,TGTGCCAGCTCCGCTTCGGGGGGCACAGATACGCAGTATTTT
TRBV10-3,.,TRBJ2-1,.,CAIIEDRINNEQFF,TGTGCCATCATCGAAGACAGGATAAACAATGAGCAGTTCTTC
TRBV27,.,TRBJ1-2,.,CASSLPGGYGYTF,TGTGCCAGCAGTCTTCCCGGAGGGTATGGCTACACCTTC
TRBV27,TRBD1,TRBJ2-2,.,CASSPRDRGFGGELFF,TGTGCCAGCAGCCCCCGGGACAGGGGGTTTGGCGGGGAGCTGTTTTTT
TRBV19,.,TRBJ1-4,once,CASSRSTEEKLFF,TGTGCCAGTAGTAGGTCAACGGAAGAAAAACTGTTTTTT
TRBV6-4,TRBD2,TRBJ2-1,.,CASSDSSGGANEQFF,TGTGCCAGCAGTGACTCTAGCGGGGGGGCCAATGAGCAGTTCTTC
TRBV7-2,TRBD1,TRBJ2-1,.,CASSRDSGAEQFF,TGTGCCAGCAGCCGGGACAGCGGCGCTGAGCAGTTCTTC
TRBV14,.,TRBJ1-2,.,CASSQGGETNYGYTF,TGTGCCAGCAGCCAAGGCGGGGAAACTAACTATGGCTACACCTTC
TRBV11-2,.,TRBJ2-2,once,CASSVTAGFAGELFF,TGTGCCAGCAGCGTCACCGCAGGGTTCGCCGGGGAGCTGTTTTTT
TRBV5-1,TRBD2,TRBJ2-5,.,CASSSGGEETQYF,TGCGCCAGCAGCTCTGGGGGGGAAGAGACCCAGTACTTC